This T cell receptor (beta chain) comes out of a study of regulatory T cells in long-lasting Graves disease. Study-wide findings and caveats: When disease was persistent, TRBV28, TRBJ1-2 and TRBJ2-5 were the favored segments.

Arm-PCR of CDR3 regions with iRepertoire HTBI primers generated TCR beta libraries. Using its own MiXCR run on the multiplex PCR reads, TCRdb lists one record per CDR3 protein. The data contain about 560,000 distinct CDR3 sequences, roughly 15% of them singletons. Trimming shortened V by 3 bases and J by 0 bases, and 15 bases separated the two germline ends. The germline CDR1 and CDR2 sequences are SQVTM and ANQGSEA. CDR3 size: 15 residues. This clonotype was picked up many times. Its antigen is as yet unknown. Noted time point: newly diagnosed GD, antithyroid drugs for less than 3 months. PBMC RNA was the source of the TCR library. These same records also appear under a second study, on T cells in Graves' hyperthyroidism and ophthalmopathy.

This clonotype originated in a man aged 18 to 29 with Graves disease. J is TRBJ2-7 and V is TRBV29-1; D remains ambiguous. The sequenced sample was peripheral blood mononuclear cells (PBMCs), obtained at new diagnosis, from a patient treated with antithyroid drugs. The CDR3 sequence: CSVDWWGKGSYEQYF. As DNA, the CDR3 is TGCAGCGTTGATTGGTGGGGAAAAGGCTCCTACGAGCAGTACTTC.